This T cell receptor (beta chain) was captured by sequencing in a study of cytomegalovirus exposure and HLA in healthy donors. The study's findings and limits: Listed as cytomegalovirus-associated were 150 or so TCR beta chains. Within the data, a cluster of highly shared sequence variants was likely a sequencing artifact.

The CDR3 sequence is 14 residues long. V was trimmed by 7 bases and J by 4 bases, leaving 16 bases between them. Germline V gene data show CDR1 as MNHNS and CDR2 as SASEGT. The PCR used 60 Vbeta and 13 Jbeta primers. Data came from immunoSEQ multiplex PCR; TCRdb stores just in-frame clones and leaves some out. The table includes about 240,000 clones, about 86% detected once. Comment on this clone: The antigen remains unidentified.

This chain joins TRBV6-1 and TRBJ2-5; maybe TRBD1 (6 bases). This TCR was sampled from a woman aged 60-75 years in good health and CMV-seropositive. Source material: PBMCs. In DNA, the CDR3 is TGTGCCAGCAAGCAATGGGGGCATGGAGAGACCCAGTACTTC. Translated, it gives CASKQWGHGETQYF.